Here is one T cell receptor beta chain with its context. This sample was included in a study of CXCR3-negative and CXCR3-positive naive CD8 T cells. UMI-tagged TRB cDNA libraries were built via 5' RACE. With the 5' RACE reads reprocessed, TCRdb shows one record per CDR3 protein and no DNA. The table lists tens of thousands of distinct CDR3 sequences, with around 16% in the top ten. Germline loops: CDR1 SQVTM, CDR2 ANQGSEA. The CDR3 covers 14 residues. The sequenced sample consisted of memory CD8+ T cells from blood. This receptor was taken from a human donor in good health. Some clones in this sample may be carry-over from other donors' samples. The chain links TRBV29-1 to TRBJ2-1; absent DNA, TCRdb's TRBD2 call cannot be checked. CDR3 protein: CSGLPGTTDNEQFF.